The rows below give T cell receptor beta chains drawn from one sample of a study of cytomegalovirus exposure and HLA in healthy donors. The protocol was immunoSEQ multiplex PCR, while the TCRdb copy is restricted to in-frame clones and leaves out a portion. Altogether about 120,000 clones are present, around three fifths being singletons, with the ten largest covering 6.5% to 9.5%. The sequencing sample was made of PBMCs. The receptors were gathered from a woman aged 40 to 50 in good health and CMV-seropositive. The CDR3 runs from the conserved cysteine through the conserved F or W. Fields, in order: J gene, D gene, CDR3 length, clone size, V gene, CDR3 protein, CDR3 DNA. A D gene is named only where the DNA matches it firmly. Clone size is shown for a subset of rows, as once, few, many or a class of expanded clone.

>TRBJ2-5|.|14|.|TRBV7-9
CASSSWQGGETQYF
TGTGCCAGCAGCTCGTGGCAGGGTGGGGAGACCCAGTACTTC
>TRBJ2-2|.|15|few|TRBV7-3
CASSFEARDTGELFF
TGTGCCAGCAGTTTCGAAGCCAGGGACACCGGGGAGCTGTTTTTT
>TRBJ1-2|TRBD1|15|.|TRBV6-5
CASSYVDRAEEGYTF
TGTGCCAGCAGTTACGTTGACAGGGCGGAGGAAGGCTACACCTTC
>TRBJ1-5|TRBD1|15|.|TRBV18
CASSPTGDSNQPQHF
TGTGCCAGCTCACCGACAGGGGATAGCAATCAGCCCCAGCATTTT
>TRBJ1-1|.|15|.|TRBV2
CASTATRIGNTEAFF
TGTGCCAGCACGGCGACTAGAATCGGGAACACTGAAGCTTTCTTT
>TRBJ2-7|.|13|few|TRBV14
CASSGREPYEQYF
TGTGCCAGCAGCGGACGGGAACCCTACGAGCAGTACTTC
>TRBJ2-3|TRBD2|16|few|TRBV7-6
CASSLGASGGTDTQYF
TGTGCCAGCAGCTTAGGAGCTAGCGGGGGCACAGATACGCAGTATTTT
>TRBJ1-4|TRBD1|15|few|TRBV18
CASGGTGATNEKLFF
TGTGCCAGCGGCGGGACAGGGGCAACTAATGAAAAACTGTTTTTT
>TRBJ2-5|TRBD2|17|few|TRBV7-8
CASSFGGLAGVQETQYF
TGTGCCAGCAGTTTTGGAGGACTAGCGGGAGTTCAAGAGACCCAGTACTTC
>TRBJ1-1|TRBD1|14|once|TRBV11-2
CASSSQGARTEAFF
TGTGCCAGCAGCTCACAGGGGGCGCGCACTGAAGCTTTCTTT
>TRBJ2-7|TRBD2|18|.|TRBV5-1
CASSSGLAGFRDAYEQYF
TGCGCCAGCAGCTCCGGACTAGCGGGTTTTCGGGATGCCTACGAGCAGTACTTC
>TRBJ1-1|.|16|.|TRBV19
CASSMSFGRGNTEAFF
TGTGCCAGTAGTATGTCGTTCGGCAGGGGGAACACTGAAGCTTTCTTT